What follows are 29 T cell receptor beta chains derived from one specimen sequenced in a study of glioma-infiltrating T cells. The iRepertoire nested amplicon-rescue multiplex PCR amplified TCR alpha and beta CDR3s from RNA. TCRdb reprocessed the multiplex PCR reads with MiXCR, giving one entry per CDR3 protein. The sample has around 350,000 distinct CDR3 sequences; roughly 41% are singletons. Sequenced sample: glioma tissue, nonneoplastic brain tissue, or PBMCs (not recorded which). Receptor source: a human donor with low-grade glioma or glioblastoma, undergoing nonglioma brain surgery, or in good health (not recorded which).

This clonotype has more than one count but fewer than ten. The chain links TRBV27 to TRBJ2-7, with 8 nucleotides matching TRBD2. The V gene's germline CDR1 is MNHEY and CDR2 SMNVEV (reference sequence). With 4 bases clipped from V and 2 bases from J, the junction kept 10 bases outside the gene matches. The CDR3 totals 16 residues. The CDR3 here is CASSSGGEGSPYEQYF. The CDR3 DNA reads TGTGCCAGCAGTTCGGGGGGGGAGGGATCACCCTACGAGCAGTACTTC.

This clonotype was seen more than once but under ten times. The chain combines TRBV7-9 with TRBJ2-5; 7 bases are shared with TRBD1. The germline gives CDR1 SEHNR, CDR2 FQNEAQ (reference sequence). The CDR3 runs to 15 residues. Trimming took 5 bases from V and 3 from J; bases not matched to a gene: 9. CDR3 sequence reads: CASSTRGTEKETQYF. The CDR3 DNA follows: TGTGCCAGCAGCACCCGAGGGACAGAGAAAGAGACCCAGTACTTC. Drawing the rest from reference TRBV7-9 and TRBJ2-5, the complete variable domain is DTGVSQNPRHKITKRGQNVTFRCDPISEHNRLYWYRQTLGQGPEFLTYFQNEAQLEKSRLLSDRFSAERPKGSFSTLEIQRTEQGDSAMYLCASSTRGTEKETQYFGPGTRLLVL.

This clonotype was recorded many times. The gene calls are TRBV6-2 or TRBV6-3 and TRBJ2-2, with D perhaps TRBD2 (6 bases). Germline lookup yields CDR1 MNHEY and CDR2 SVGEGT. Between the trimmed V and J ends, which lost 4 bases and 5 bases, there was a span of 11 bases. The CDR3 spans 14 residues. CDR3 amino acids: CASSSGLETGELFF. The CDR3 region has the DNA TGTGCCAGCAGTTCGGGACTGGAAACCGGGGAGCTGTTTTTT.

This clonotype was counted ten times or more. In DNA form, the CDR3 reads TGTGCCAGCAGGAAAGCGGGAGGGCAGTACGAGCAGTACTTC. Translation: CASRKAGGQYEQYF. The chain couples TRBV27 to TRBJ2-7; 10 bases line up with TRBD2. This CDR3 has 14 amino acids. V trimming: 6 bases; J trimming: 4 bases; junction bases outside the gene matches: 6. Germline CDR1 MNHEY, CDR2 SMNVEV (reference sequence).

The V gene is TRBV12-3 or TRBV12-4, the J gene TRBJ2-2; D gene unclear. Trimming removed 3 bases from V and 6 bases from J, with 8 bases in between. CDR3 size: 13 residues. CDR3 sequence reads: CASSFGDAGELFF. DNA of the CDR3: TGTGCCAGCAGTTTTGGAGACGCCGGGGAGCTGTTTTTT.

This clonotype has at least ten counts. The chain couples TRBV6-2 or TRBV6-3 to TRBJ2-3; 11 bases are shared with TRBD2. With 5 bases clipped from V and 1 base from J, the junction kept 5 bases outside the gene matches. The CDR3 loop spans 16 amino acids. CDR1 is MNHEY and CDR2 is SVGEGT in the germline V gene. CDR3 amino acids: CASSETSGEGTDTQYF. In nucleotides, the CDR3 is TGTGCCAGCAGTGAGACTAGCGGGGAGGGCACAGATACGCAGTATTTT.

Many counts were recorded for this clonotype. The chain carries TRBV20-1 and TRBJ1-5; no firm D call. This CDR3 contains 12 residues. V was cut by 3 bases and J by 6 bases, with 9 bases left in between. Looked up from germline, CDR1 is DFQATT and CDR2 is SNEGSKA (reference sequence). The CDR3 sequence is CSARTSSQPQHF. As DNA, the CDR3 is TGCAGTGCTAGGACCTCGAGTCAGCCCCAGCATTTT.

About this clonotype itself: The CDR3 carries no conserved terminal phenylalanine or tryptophan, so it likely arises from a read error. The gene calls are TRBV20-1 and TRBJ2-5, with 14 bases that match TRBD2. This CDR3 has 15 amino acids. Germline V gene lookup returns CDR1 DFQATT and CDR2 SNEGSKA (reference sequence). The ends lost 4 bases at V and 5 bases at J; junction bases unmatched: 6. The CDR3 spells CSATGLAGAEETQYS. In DNA, the CDR3 is TGCAGTGCTACGGGACTAGCGGGAGCGGAGGAGACCCAGTACTCC.

Many counts were recorded for this clonotype. The V gene is TRBV20-1, the J gene TRBJ2-1; 9 bases map to TRBD1. V shed 6 bases, J shed 3 bases, and the junction held 9 bases outside the gene matches. The length of the CDR3 is 15 residues. Germline V gene lookup returns CDR1 DFQATT and CDR2 SNEGSKA (reference sequence). The CDR3 DNA is TGCAGTGCCACGACGGACAGGGGTTTCTACAATGAGCAGTTCTTC. Its protein product is CSATTDRGFYNEQFF.

As regards this clonotype: Sequence at one end of the junction differs from germline and may be a read error. This sequence joins TRBV20-1 and TRBJ2-3; possible D gene TRBD2, 7 bases. The CDR3 covers 16 residues. CDR1 and CDR2 from the germline V gene are DFQATT and SNEGSKA (reference sequence). The DNA of the CDR3 is TGCAATGCTAGAGATCCAAAGGGGGGGTACACAGATACGCAGTATTTT. Translation: CNARDPKGGYTDTQYF.

The rearrangement uses TRBV4-3 and TRBJ2-5; 9 bases align to TRBD2. The CDR3 length is 17 residues. Germline V gives CDR1 LGHNA, CDR2 YSLEER. The J segment lost 3 bases and the V segment lost 4 bases, leaving 12 bases of the junction unmatched. The CDR3 DNA reads as TGCGCCAGCAGCCGCAAAGGGTTTAGCGGGAGAGAAGAGACCCAGTACTTC. Encoded protein: CASSRKGFSGREETQYF.

The CDR3: CASSLGASERTDTQYF. As DNA, the CDR3 is TGCGCCAGCAGCTTGGGTGCTAGCGAACGCACAGATACGCAGTATTTT. This chain links TRBV5-1 with TRBJ2-3; TRBD2 might be the D (6 bases). Germline assignment: CDR1 SGHRS and CDR2 YFSETQ. V lost 0 bases to trimming and J lost 1 base, with 12 bases between them. The CDR3 loop spans 16 amino acids.

Ten or more counts support this clonotype. This rearrangement joins TRBV20-1 to TRBJ2-1; 7 nucleotides line up with TRBD1. Germline V lookup: CDR1 DFQATT, CDR2 SNEGSKA (reference sequence). Trimming at V came to 5 bases and at J to 6 bases, leaving 10 bases not matched to a gene. The CDR3 is 14 residues long. CDR3 sequence: CSAAEGAQSNEQFF. Written as DNA, the CDR3 is TGCAGTGCTGCCGAGGGGGCGCAGAGCAATGAGCAGTTCTTC.

This clonotype was detected ten times or more. The chain recombines TRBV7-9 with TRBJ1-5, with 9 bases matching TRBD1. The germline gives CDR1 SEHNR, CDR2 FQNEAQ (reference sequence). The CDR3 is made up of 14 amino acids. V lost 5 bases to trimming and J lost 4 bases; unmatched junction nucleotides: 3. For the CDR3, the DNA is TGTGCCAGCAGCCCCGGGACAGGGAATCAGCCCCAGCATTTT. This gives the protein CASSPGTGNQPQHF.

This clonotype came up a few times. The J gene is TRBJ2-5, the V gene TRBV19, with D unresolved. Germline V gene data show CDR1 as LNHDA and CDR2 as SQIVND (reference sequence). CDR3 length equals 13 residues. The V end lost 5 bases, the J end lost 5 bases, and 12 bases lay between the germline ends. The CDR3 nucleotides read TGTGCCAGTAGTCCCTCCTCCGGGGAGACCCAGTACTTC. Translating gives CASSPSSGETQYF.

The chain links TRBV28 to TRBJ2-7; 7 bases agree with TRBD2. V shed 6 bases and J 1 base; nucleotides not matched to a gene: 6. Germline V gene sequence: CDR1 MDHEN, CDR2 SYDVKM. This CDR3 comprises 14 residues. CDR3 residues: CASRRWRESYEQYF. The CDR3 coding sequence is TGTGCCAGCAGGCGGTGGCGGGAGTCCTACGAGCAGTACTTC.

As concerns this clonotype: This clone may be a read error of a much larger clone one base away. V usage is TRBV6-2 or TRBV6-3 and J usage is TRBJ1-1; unclear D gene. Germline V gene sequence: CDR1 MNHEY, CDR2 SVGEGT. The CDR3 length is 16 residues. V was clipped by 5 bases and J by 7 bases, with 23 bases between them. CDR3 bases: TGTGCCAGCAGTGACGCGACCGGTTTCTTCCCAAATGAAGCTTTCTTT. Encoded protein: CASSDATGFFPNEAFF.

In its sample, this clonotype was seen many times. V and J are TRBV6-2 or TRBV6-3 and TRBJ2-5; D unclear. The V gene's germline CDR1 is MNHEY and CDR2 SVGEGT. Trimming cost V 5 bases and J 0 bases, with 10 bases left between them. The CDR3 extends over 14 amino acids. CDR3 bases: TGTGCCAGCAGTCCGCCGGACGACCAAGAGACCCAGTACTTC. Its protein is CASSPPDDQETQYF.

This clonotype was found many times. The chain's CDR3 is CASSSRLQGPLMNTEAFF. DNA for the CDR3: TGTGCCAGCAGTTCGAGACTTCAGGGGCCGCTCATGAACACTGAAGCTTTCTTT. V and J are TRBV27 and TRBJ1-1, with a weak D call TRBD1 (6 bases). Germline-derived CDR1 and CDR2 are MNHEY and SMNVEV (reference sequence). The ends were cut back, 4 bases at V and 0 bases at J, with 21 bases in the middle. The CDR3 extends over 18 amino acids.

The V gene is TRBV6-1, the J gene TRBJ2-7, with D perhaps TRBD1 or TRBD2 (6 bases each). This CDR3 has 15 residues. Germline V lookup: CDR1 MNHNS, CDR2 SASEGT. Trimming shortened V by 7 bases and J by 2 bases, and 18 bases separated the two germline ends. CDR3 sequence (DNA): TGTGCCAGCATCCCCGAAGGGGGGCCCGCCTACGAGCAGTACTTC. Translation gives CASIPEGGPAYEQYF.

The table lists this clonotype with many counts. The V call is TRBV6-1, the J call TRBJ2-5, with unresolved D. The CDR3 totals 15 residues. The germline V gene has CDR1 MNHNS and CDR2 SASEGT. Trimming left V 5 bases short and J 2 bases short, with 15 bases between. Written as DNA, the CDR3 is TGTGCCAGCAGTCCCACATTGCCTCCGCAAGAGACCCAGTACTTC. This sequence encodes CASSPTLPPQETQYF.

For this clonotype: At one end, the junction sequence differs from germline, possibly due to a read error. The rearrangement uses TRBV7-2 and TRBJ2-5, with TRBD1 matching over 7 bases. This CDR3 spans 17 amino acids. CDR1 is SGHTA and CDR2 is FQGNSA in the germline V gene. CDR3 sequence (DNA): TGCGCCAGCAGCCTACACCCTATCGGGACAGTCCAGGAGACCCAGTACTTC. Its protein product is CASSLHPIGTVQETQYF.

The rearrangement joins TRBV6-1 to TRBJ2-7; D remains ambiguous. Germline CDR1 MNHNS, CDR2 SASEGT. The V and J ends lost 5 bases and 3 bases respectively, with 14 bases between them. This CDR3 contains 14 residues. In DNA, the CDR3 is TGTGCCAGCAGTCCCAAGTCCTACATCTACGAGCAGTACTTC. This translates into CASSPKSYIYEQYF.

This clonotype was detected ten times or more. The CDR3 sequence is CATSSSTDEQFF. DNA of the CDR3: TGTGCCACCAGCAGTAGCACCGATGAGCAGTTCTTC. V and J are TRBV15 and TRBJ2-1; D unclear. The CDR3 sequence is 12 residues long. Germline V gene sequence: CDR1 LNHNV, CDR2 YYDKDF (reference sequence). Trimming pared 3 bases from V and 8 bases from J, leaving 8 bases between.

The CDR3 DNA reads TGTGCCAGCAGCCAAGAGCAACAGAGCAATCAGCCCCAGCATTTT. The encoded protein is CASSQEQQSNQPQHF. J is TRBJ1-5 and V is TRBV4-2, with no clear D. CDR3 size: 15 residues. V gave up 0 bases and J gave up 1 base, with 7 bases separating them. In germline, CDR1 is LGHNA, CDR2 YNFKEQ.

This chain connects TRBV11-1 to TRBJ2-3; D is unresolved. The CDR3 runs to 15 residues. The V gene's germline CDR1 is SGHAT and CDR2 FQDESV (reference sequence). V lost 2 bases and J 2 bases, leaving 11 bases between the germline ends. The DNA of the CDR3 is TGTGCCAGCAGCTTAAGGCGGCAAATCACAGATACGCAGTATTTT. It translates to CASSLRRQITDTQYF.

In its sample, this clonotype was seen many times. V gene TRBV20-1 combines with J gene TRBJ2-3, with a possible D match to TRBD2 (5 bases). CDR3 length equals 16 residues. CDR1 is DFQATT, CDR2 SNEGSKA, per germline (reference sequence). V lost 5 bases to trimming and J lost 0 bases, with 18 bases between them. CDR3 sequence: CSASGGPGVSTDTQYF. DNA of the CDR3: TGCAGTGCTTCCGGAGGCCCCGGGGTTAGCACAGATACGCAGTATTTT.

The chain uses TRBV29-1 and TRBJ1-2, with 12 bases aligning to TRBD1. Looked up from germline, CDR1 is SQVTM and CDR2 is ANQGSEA. The CDR3 has 15 residues. The ends lost 7 bases at V and 5 bases at J; junction bases unmatched: 11. CDR3 residues: CSGDRDRGQSYGYTF. The CDR3 DNA reads TGCAGCGGAGACCGGGACAGGGGGCAAAGTTATGGCTACACCTTC.

The rearrangement uses TRBV11-2 and TRBJ2-7; perhaps TRBD1 as D (5 bases). The germline V gene has CDR1 SGHAT and CDR2 FQNNGV. V shed 4 bases and J shed 6 bases, with 13 bases lying between them. The CDR3 spans 13 residues. CDR3 in DNA: TGTGCCAGCAGCTACCTAGGGGTGTTCGAGCAGTACTTC. Protein product: CASSYLGVFEQYF.